This is a list of T cell receptor beta chains from one sample in a study of shared clonotypes between healthy human individuals. Using immunoSEQ multiplex PCR, the repertoire was profiled, and TCRdb retains in-frame clones only, with some absent. This sample has 2.3 million or so clones, with 93% found just once. Sequencing was done on a sample of naive CD4+ T cells from PBMCs. All receptors come from a man younger than 35 in good health. Some clones in this sample may be carry-over from other donors' samples. CDR3s leave out the opening cysteine and the closing phenylalanine or tryptophan.

j_gene	v_gene	CDR3aa
TRBJ2-3	TRBV7-3	ASSLQSSRWDTQY
TRBJ2-7	TRBV11-2	ASSRTGPLTYEQY
TRBJ1-1	TRBV10-3	ATEDRRDTEAF
TRBJ1-2	TRBV7-9	ASSFSGTGIERYT
TRBJ2-7	TRBV5-1	ASSLERAFWEQY
TRBJ2-5	TRBV19	ASSKVTGAKEETQY
TRBJ1-4	TRBV5-5	ASSLAGWGLNLF
TRBJ1-5	TRBV27	ASSLSGTGHQPQH
TRBJ1-2	TRBV28	ASSGGHAGVYGYT
TRBJ2-7	TRBV7-2	ASSFGGVSSYEQY